The 27 T cell receptor beta chains listed next were all sequenced from one sample in a study of T-cell memory formation after mild COVID-19. MiXCR, applied by TCRdb to the 5' RACE reads, yields one record per CDR3 protein. The profile covers a few hundred thousand distinct CDR3 sequences, with 20% to 25% appearing a single time and around 13% taken by the ten largest. Sequenced sample: PBMCs or a T cell subset sorted from them (not recorded which). Receptors originate from an adult woman who had mild COVID-19 (a few samples of this study predate the infection). Cell type and time point are not known.

The chain recombines TRBV9 with TRBJ2-5, with a possible D match to TRBD2 (5 bases). This CDR3 region has 13 residues. Trimming cost V 0 bases and J 4 bases, with 7 bases left between them. Germline V CDR1 and CDR2: SGDLS, YYNGEE. The CDR3 DNA is TGTGCCAGCAGCGTAGGGGCGGGAGAGACCCAGTACTTC. It is translated as CASSVGAGETQYF.

V usage is TRBV6-1 and J usage is TRBJ1-1, with D uncertain. Trimming left V 6 bases short and J 1 base short, with 9 bases between. CDR3 size: 13 residues. Per germline, CDR1 MNHNS and CDR2 SASEGT. CDR3 residues: CASRTYKNTEAFF. The CDR3 DNA reads as TGTGCCAGCAGGACTTACAAGAACACTGAAGCTTTCTTT.

This clonotype was recorded at least ten times. The rearrangement uses TRBV5-1 and TRBJ1-1, with 7 bases identical to TRBD1. CDR3 length: 15 residues. Unmatched junction bases numbered 9, after V lost 4 bases and J lost 3 bases. Germline-derived CDR1 and CDR2 are SGHRS and YFSETQ. Written as DNA, the CDR3 is TGCGCCAGCAGCCCTCTACAGGGGTCGGACACTGAAGCTTTCTTT. Translated, it gives CASSPLQGSDTEAFF. Based on the CDR3 plus reference TRBV5-1 and TRBJ1-1, the full variable domain is KAGVTQTPRYLIKTRGQQVTLSCSPISGHRSVSWYQQTPGQGLQFLFEYFSETQRNKGNFPGRFSGRQFSNSRSEMNVSTLELGDSALYLCASSPLQGSDTEAFFGQGTRLTVV.

This rearrangement joins TRBV12-3 or TRBV12-4 to TRBJ1-1; D gene ambiguous. CDR3 length equals 14 residues. Deletions cut 3 bases from V and 3 bases from J, with 11 bases between. The CDR3 nucleotides are TGTGCCAGCAGTTTGAGGGTGGTGGACACTGAAGCTTTCTTT. Encoded protein: CASSLRVVDTEAFF.

This clonotype was found a few times. The gene calls are TRBV2 and TRBJ1-1; the D is unclear. V dropped 8 bases and J dropped 1 base, with 8 bases sitting between them. Per germline, CDR1 SNHLY and CDR2 FYNNEI. This CDR3 comprises 12 residues. The CDR3 protein is CASVTANTEAFF. CDR3 nucleotides: TGTGCCAGCGTCACAGCGAACACTGAAGCTTTCTTT.

This clonotype was counted only a few times. The V call is TRBV15, the J call TRBJ2-7; D is possibly TRBD2 (6 bases). The CDR3 sequence is 14 residues long. Germline CDR1 and CDR2: LNHNV and YYDKDF (reference sequence). Trimming removed 0 bases at V and 3 bases at J, with 9 bases between. The CDR3 DNA sequence: TGTGCCACCAGCAGAGACGTGGGGGGCTACGAGCAGTACTTC. Its protein product is CATSRDVGGYEQYF.

The rearrangement links TRBV29-1 to TRBJ2-1; D uncertain. Trimming left V 2 bases short and J 10 bases short, with 12 bases between. The CDR3 contains 12 residues. CDR1 and CDR2 (germline): SQVTM, ANQGSEA. CDR3 sequence reads: CSVEPERAEQFF. The CDR3 DNA follows: TGCAGCGTTGAACCTGAGAGAGCAGAGCAGTTCTTC.

The chain combines TRBV29-1 with TRBJ2-1, with 13 bases that match TRBD2. V shed 4 bases and J 8 bases; nucleotides not matched to a gene: 5. CDR1 SQVTM and CDR2 ANQGSEA come from the germline V gene. This CDR3 has 14 amino acids. CDR3 protein: CSVGTSGGGDEQFF. DNA of the CDR3: TGCAGCGTTGGAACTAGCGGGGGGGGCGATGAGCAGTTCTTC.

The genes are TRBV7-8 and TRBJ2-2; no reliable D call. The CDR3 contains 14 residues. The V and J ends lost 5 bases and 3 bases respectively, with 10 bases between them. Germline V gene lookup returns CDR1 SGHVS and CDR2 FQNEAQ. The CDR3, as DNA: TGTGCCAGCAGCCCAGTAGCCCACACCGGGGAGCTGTTTTTT. This encodes CASSPVAHTGELFF.

The V call is TRBV5-1, the J call TRBJ1-1; 9 nucleotides line up with TRBD1. Germline values: CDR1 SGHRS, CDR2 YFSETQ. The J segment lost 1 base and the V segment lost 1 base, leaving 11 bases of the junction unmatched. The CDR3 length is 18 residues. CDR3 in DNA: TGCGCCAGCAGCTTGTGGGACAGGGAGGGATATCCGAACACTGAAGCTTTCTTT. Translating gives CASSLWDREGYPNTEAFF.

The chain uses TRBV7-9 and TRBJ2-2; TRBD2 matches at 7 bases. V was clipped by 3 bases and J by 0 bases; unmatched bases: 4. The CDR3 covers 16 residues. Germline V gene data show CDR1 as SEHNR and CDR2 as FQNEAQ (reference sequence). The CDR3 DNA reads as TGTGCCAGCAGCTTGAGCGGGGCAACGAACACCGGGGAGCTGTTTTTT. Encoded protein: CASSLSGATNTGELFF.

This chain connects TRBV18 to TRBJ2-7, with 11 positions matching TRBD1. Germline assignment: CDR1 KGHSH and CDR2 LQKENI. The CDR3 loop spans 17 amino acids. The ends lost 0 bases at V and 2 bases at J; junction bases unmatched: 6. The CDR3 nucleotides are TGTGCCAGCTCACCACCACGGACAGGGGGCTTTCCCTACGAGCAGTACTTC. Its protein product is CASSPPRTGGFPYEQYF.

This clonotype has only a few counts. This chain uses TRBV20-1 with TRBJ1-5; D is unclear. With 7 bases removed from V and 7 bases from J, the gap between germline ends came to 14 bases. The CDR3 length is 12 residues. In germline, CDR1 is DFQATT, CDR2 SNEGSKA (reference sequence). The CDR3 here is CSVMVPGQPQHF. CDR3 bases: TGCAGTGTTATGGTACCTGGACAGCCCCAGCATTTT.

The J gene is TRBJ1-3, the V gene TRBV12-3 or TRBV12-4; D might be TRBD1 (6 bases). The V end lost 6 bases, the J end lost 3 bases, and 12 bases lay between the germline ends. The CDR3 is 14 amino acids. The CDR3, as DNA: TGTGCCAGCAGCCCGGGGGCATATGGAAACACCATATATTTT. It translates to CASSPGAYGNTIYF.

This clonotype was recorded only once. The rearrangement links TRBV2 to TRBJ1-2; D call uncertain. V shed 4 bases and J shed 6 bases, with 15 bases lying between them. Germline V gene sequence: CDR1 SNHLY, CDR2 FYNNEI. The length of the CDR3 is 14 residues. The CDR3 sequence: CASSGLRRDHGYTF. Here the CDR3 DNA reads TGTGCCAGCAGTGGCCTCCGGCGGGATCATGGCTACACCTTC.

The chain combines TRBV27 with TRBJ2-1; 9 nucleotides line up with TRBD2. CDR1 is MNHEY, CDR2 SMNVEV, per germline (reference sequence). Germline trimming cut 0 bases from V and 8 bases from J; bases unmatched to any gene: 8. The CDR3 is made up of 16 amino acids. The CDR3 region has the DNA TGTGCCAGCAGTTTATCTCGGACTAGCGTAATGTATGAGCAGTTCTTC. Amino acid sequence: CASSLSRTSVMYEQFF.

This clonotype was observed a few times. The chain has TRBV2 and TRBJ2-7; D gene unclear. CDR3 length: 15 residues. Trimming shortened V by 1 base and J by 2 bases, and 12 bases separated the two germline ends. Germline V gives CDR1 SNHLY, CDR2 FYNNEI. The CDR3 region is CASSEVWGSAYEQYF. CDR3 in DNA: TGTGCCAGCAGTGAAGTTTGGGGATCCGCCTACGAGCAGTACTTC. The whole variable domain, filled in from reference TRBV2 and TRBJ2-7, reads EPEVTQTPSHQVTQMGQEVILRCVPISNHLYFYWYRQILGQKVEFLVSFYNNEISEKSEIFDDQFSVERPDGSNFTLKIRSTKLEDSAMYFCASSEVWGSAYEQYFGPGTRLTVT.

The chain combines TRBV3-1 with TRBJ1-4; TRBD1 is a possible D gene (5 bases). Germline lookup yields CDR1 LGHDT and CDR2 YNNKEL (reference sequence). Trimming pared 4 bases from V and 2 bases from J, leaving 14 bases between. This CDR3 spans 16 amino acids. The chain's CDR3 is CASSLHAQGTNEKLFF. The CDR3 region has the DNA TGTGCCAGCAGCCTTCATGCCCAGGGTACTAATGAAAAACTGTTTTTT.

The CDR3: CASSVSTAYEQYF. CDR3 sequence (DNA): TGTGCCAGCAGCGTCTCCACAGCTTACGAGCAGTACTTC. V gene TRBV7-6 combines with J gene TRBJ2-7; D unclear. CDR1 and CDR2 from the germline V gene are SGHVS and FNYEAQ. The V end lost 5 bases, the J end lost 4 bases, and 12 bases lay between the germline ends. The CDR3 has 13 residues.

The rearrangement links TRBV7-3 to TRBJ1-6; D is undetermined. V lost 5 bases, J lost 9 bases, and 11 bases lay in between. The CDR3 is made up of 13 amino acids. CDR1 is SGHTA, CDR2 FQGTGA, per germline. The CDR3 DNA sequence: TGTGCCAGCAGCCTGGAGCCGAGTTCACCCCTCCACTTT. Translation: CASSLEPSSPLHF. The full variable domain, with the rest looked up from reference TRBV7-3 and TRBJ1-6, is GAGVSQTPSNKVTEKGKYVELRCDPISGHTALYWYRQSLGQGPEFLIYFQGTGAADDSGLPNDRFFAVRPEGSVSTLKIQRTERGDSAVYLCASSLEPSSPLHFGNGTRLTVT.

The chain is built from TRBV11-2 and TRBJ2-3; 11 bases line up with TRBD2. In germline, CDR1 is SGHAT, CDR2 FQNNGV. This CDR3 comprises 18 residues. The V segment lost 0 bases and the J segment 10 bases; nucleotides outside the gene matches: 15. The CDR3 nucleotides are TGTGCCAGCAGCTTAGATGGACTAGCGGGCCCCCCCGAACCGGCGCAGTATTTT. Protein sequence: CASSLDGLAGPPEPAQYF.

The chain carries TRBV5-8 and TRBJ2-1, with a weak D call TRBD2 (5 bases). This CDR3 is built from 14 residues. The germline gives CDR1 SGHTS, CDR2 YDEGEE. The V gene lost 3 bases and the J gene lost 9 bases, with 16 bases spanning the gap. Written as DNA, the CDR3 is TGTGCCAGCAGCTCTGGCCCAAGGGCGGGTGAGCAGTTCTTC. Translation gives CASSSGPRAGEQFF.

This sequence joins TRBV20-1 and TRBJ2-5; either TRBD1 or TRBD2 may fit D (5 bases each). CDR3 length equals 13 residues. Germline loops: CDR1 DFQATT, CDR2 SNEGSKA (reference sequence). Deletions cut 3 bases from V and 4 bases from J, with 12 bases between. CDR3 nucleotide sequence: TGCAGTGCTAGCGGGACCAGTAGAGAGACCCAGTACTTC. It encodes CSASGTSRETQYF.

The chain uses TRBV6-5 and TRBJ1-2, with D perhaps matching TRBD1 (6 bases). Germline V gives CDR1 MNHEY, CDR2 SVGAGI. Trimming stripped 4 bases from V and 6 bases from J, with 21 bases between. This CDR3 region has 16 residues. For the CDR3, the DNA is TGTGCCAGCAGTTTTGCTCAACAGGGAGGGGCACATGGCTACACCTTC. It translates to CASSFAQQGGAHGYTF.

J is TRBJ1-1 and V is TRBV19; 8 bases are shared with TRBD1. Germline trimming cut 7 bases from V and 0 bases from J; bases unmatched to any gene: 7. Germline V gives CDR1 LNHDA, CDR2 SQIVND (reference sequence). This CDR3 has 15 amino acids. Here the CDR3 reads CASTLQGGLNTEAFF. The CDR3 coding sequence is TGTGCCAGTACCCTACAGGGGGGCTTGAACACTGAAGCTTTCTTT.

V is TRBV12-3 or TRBV12-4 and J is TRBJ2-5; D assignment may be TRBD1 or TRBD2 (6 bases each). The V and J ends lost 3 bases and 5 bases respectively, with 16 bases between them. The CDR3 extends over 15 amino acids. For the CDR3, the DNA is TGTGCCAGCAGTTTTCGGGGGCACCCAGCGGAGACCCAGTACTTC. It codes for CASSFRGHPAETQYF.

J is TRBJ1-2 and V is TRBV6-5; 7 bases are shared with TRBD1. CDR3 length: 14 amino acids. Unmatched junction bases numbered 5, after V lost 5 bases and J lost 2 bases. Germline V gene sequence: CDR1 MNHEY, CDR2 SVGAGI. CDR3 DNA: TGTGCCAGCAGTCGGCCGGGACAGAACTATGGCTACACCTTC. Protein: CASSRPGQNYGYTF.